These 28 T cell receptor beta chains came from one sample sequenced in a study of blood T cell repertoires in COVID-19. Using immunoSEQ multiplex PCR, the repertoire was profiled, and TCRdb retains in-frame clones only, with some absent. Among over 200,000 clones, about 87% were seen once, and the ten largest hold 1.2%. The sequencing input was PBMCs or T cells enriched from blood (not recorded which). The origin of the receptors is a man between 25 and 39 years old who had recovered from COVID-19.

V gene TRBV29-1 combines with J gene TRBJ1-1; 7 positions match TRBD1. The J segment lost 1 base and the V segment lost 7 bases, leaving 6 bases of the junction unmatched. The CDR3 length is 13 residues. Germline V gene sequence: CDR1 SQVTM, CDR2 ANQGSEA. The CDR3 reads CSAIGTANTEAFF. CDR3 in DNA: TGCAGCGCCATAGGGACAGCGAACACTGAAGCTTTCTTT.

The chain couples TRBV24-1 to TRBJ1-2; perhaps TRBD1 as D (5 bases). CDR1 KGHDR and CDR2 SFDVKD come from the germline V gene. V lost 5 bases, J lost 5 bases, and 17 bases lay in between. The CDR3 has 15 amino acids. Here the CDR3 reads CATSAHPEQAYGYTF. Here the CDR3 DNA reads TGTGCCACCAGTGCCCACCCCGAACAGGCTTATGGCTACACCTTC.

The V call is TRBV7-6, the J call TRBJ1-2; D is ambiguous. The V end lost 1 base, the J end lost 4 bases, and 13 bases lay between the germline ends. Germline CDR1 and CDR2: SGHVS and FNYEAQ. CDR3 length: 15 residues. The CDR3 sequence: CASSLVAGTSYGYTF. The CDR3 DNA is TGTGCCAGCAGCTTAGTCGCGGGCACCTCCTATGGCTACACCTTC.

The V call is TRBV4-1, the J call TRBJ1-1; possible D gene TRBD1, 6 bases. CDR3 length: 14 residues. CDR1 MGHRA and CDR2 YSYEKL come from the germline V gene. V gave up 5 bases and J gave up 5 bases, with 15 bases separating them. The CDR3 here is CASSDRGGGTEAFF. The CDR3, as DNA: TGCGCCAGCAGCGACCGAGGGGGAGGGACTGAAGCTTTCTTT.

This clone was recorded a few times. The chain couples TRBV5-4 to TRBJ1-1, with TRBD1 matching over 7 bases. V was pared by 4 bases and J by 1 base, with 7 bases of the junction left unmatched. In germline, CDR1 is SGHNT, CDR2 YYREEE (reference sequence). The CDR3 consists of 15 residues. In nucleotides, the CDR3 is TGTGCCAGCAGCCCTACGACAGGGACGAACACTGAAGCTTTCTTT. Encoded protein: CASSPTTGTNTEAFF. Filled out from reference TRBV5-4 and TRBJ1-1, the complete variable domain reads ETGVTQSPTHLIKTRGQQVTLRCSSQSGHNTVSWYQQALGQGPQFIFQYYREEENGRGNFPPRFSGLQFPNYSSELNVNALELDDSALYLCASSPTTGTNTEAFFGQGTRLTVV.

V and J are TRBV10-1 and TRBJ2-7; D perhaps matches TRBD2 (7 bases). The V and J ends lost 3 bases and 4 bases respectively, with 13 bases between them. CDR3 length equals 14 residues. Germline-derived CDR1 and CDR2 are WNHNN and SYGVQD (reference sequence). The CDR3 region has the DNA TGCGCCAGCAGTGAAGGGCGGGGGCCGTACGAGCAGTACTTC. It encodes CASSEGRGPYEQYF.

This CDR3 is CAWRTSDVGELFF. The CDR3, as DNA: TGTGCCTGGAGGACTAGCGATGTCGGGGAGCTGTTTTTT. The rearrangement joins TRBV30 to TRBJ2-2; 8 bases are a match to TRBD2. The V gene end was trimmed by 3 bases and the J gene end by 7 bases; junction bases not matched to a gene: 4. Looked up from germline, CDR1 is GTSNPN and CDR2 is SVGIG (reference sequence). This CDR3 contains 13 residues.

The CDR3 DNA reads as TGTGCCAGTAGTATAGGTGGGGACTTAGCCAAAAACATTCAGTACTTC. Its translation: CASSIGGDLAKNIQYF. The J gene is TRBJ2-4, the V gene TRBV19; D perhaps matches TRBD2 (6 bases). The CDR3 totals 16 residues. Trimming took 1 base from V and 0 from J, leaving 10 bases between them. From germline, CDR1 is LNHDA and CDR2 SQIVND (reference sequence).

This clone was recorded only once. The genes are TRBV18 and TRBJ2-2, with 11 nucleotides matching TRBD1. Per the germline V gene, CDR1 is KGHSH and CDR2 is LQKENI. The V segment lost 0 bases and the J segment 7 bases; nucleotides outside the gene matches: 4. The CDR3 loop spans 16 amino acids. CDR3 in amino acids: CASSPPDRGHGGELFF. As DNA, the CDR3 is TGTGCCAGCTCACCACCGGACAGGGGGCACGGCGGGGAGCTGTTTTTT.

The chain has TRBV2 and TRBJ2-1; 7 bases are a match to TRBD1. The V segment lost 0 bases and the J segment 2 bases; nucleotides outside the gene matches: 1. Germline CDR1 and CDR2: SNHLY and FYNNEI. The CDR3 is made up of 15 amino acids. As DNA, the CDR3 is TGTGCCAGCAGTGAAGCGCAGGGGGCCTACAATGAGCAGTTCTTC. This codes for CASSEAQGAYNEQFF. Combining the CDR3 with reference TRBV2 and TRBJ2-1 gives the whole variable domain EPEVTQTPSHQVTQMGQEVILRCVPISNHLYFYWYRQILGQKVEFLVSFYNNEISEKSEIFDDQFSVERPDGSNFTLKIRSTKLEDSAMYFCASSEAQGAYNEQFFGPGTRLTVL.

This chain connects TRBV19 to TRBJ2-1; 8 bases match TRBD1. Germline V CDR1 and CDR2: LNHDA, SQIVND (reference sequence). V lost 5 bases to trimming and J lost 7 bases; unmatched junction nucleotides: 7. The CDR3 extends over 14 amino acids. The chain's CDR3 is CASSQGAQGNEQFF. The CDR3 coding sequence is TGTGCCAGTAGTCAGGGGGCCCAGGGTAATGAGCAGTTCTTC.

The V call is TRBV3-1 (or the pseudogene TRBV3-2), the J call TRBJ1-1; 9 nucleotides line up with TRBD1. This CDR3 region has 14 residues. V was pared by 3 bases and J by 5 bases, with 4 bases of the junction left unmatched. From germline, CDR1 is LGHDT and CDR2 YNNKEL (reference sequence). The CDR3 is CASSHDRGWTEAFF. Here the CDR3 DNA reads TGTGCCAGCAGCCACGACAGGGGGTGGACTGAAGCTTTCTTT.

For the CDR3, the DNA is TGTGCCAGCAGCTTAGCTACAGGGGTGCTTGAAAAACTGTTTTTT. As protein: CASSLATGVLEKLFF. The chain is built from TRBV7-6 and TRBJ1-4, with 7 bases fitting TRBD1. CDR3 size: 15 residues. J was trimmed by 7 bases and V by 0 bases; bases with no gene match: 5. Germline V lookup: CDR1 SGHVS, CDR2 FNYEAQ.

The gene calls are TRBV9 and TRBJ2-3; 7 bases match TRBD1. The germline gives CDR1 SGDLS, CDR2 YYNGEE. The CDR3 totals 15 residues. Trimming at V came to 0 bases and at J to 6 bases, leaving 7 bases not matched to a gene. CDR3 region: CASSVDPRGQDTQYF. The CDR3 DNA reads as TGTGCCAGCAGCGTAGACCCAAGGGGGCAGGATACGCAGTATTTT.

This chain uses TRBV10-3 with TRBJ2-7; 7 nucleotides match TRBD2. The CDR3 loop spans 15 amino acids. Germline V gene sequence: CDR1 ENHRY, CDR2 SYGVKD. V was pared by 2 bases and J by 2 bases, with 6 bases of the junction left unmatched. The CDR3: CAISEGYREAYEQYF. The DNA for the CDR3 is TGTGCCATCAGTGAGGGATACCGGGAGGCCTACGAGCAGTACTTC.

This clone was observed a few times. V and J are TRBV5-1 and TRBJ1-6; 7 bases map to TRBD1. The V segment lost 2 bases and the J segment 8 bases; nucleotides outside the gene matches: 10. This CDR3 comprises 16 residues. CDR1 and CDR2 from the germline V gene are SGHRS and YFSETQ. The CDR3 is CASSFRTGRADSPLHF. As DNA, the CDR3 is TGCGCCAGCAGCTTTAGGACAGGCCGAGCGGATTCACCCCTCCACTTT. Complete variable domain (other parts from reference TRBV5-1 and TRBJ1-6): KAGVTQTPRYLIKTRGQQVTLSCSPISGHRSVSWYQQTPGQGLQFLFEYFSETQRNKGNFPGRFSGRQFSNSRSEMNVSTLELGDSALYLCASSFRTGRADSPLHFGNGTRLTVT.

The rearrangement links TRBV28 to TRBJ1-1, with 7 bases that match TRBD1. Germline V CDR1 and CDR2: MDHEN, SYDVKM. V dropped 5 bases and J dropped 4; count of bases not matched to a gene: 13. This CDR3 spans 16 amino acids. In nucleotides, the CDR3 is TGTGCCAGCAGTGCCCGAAACGACAGGGTCGGCACTGAAGCTTTCTTT. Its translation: CASSARNDRVGTEAFF.

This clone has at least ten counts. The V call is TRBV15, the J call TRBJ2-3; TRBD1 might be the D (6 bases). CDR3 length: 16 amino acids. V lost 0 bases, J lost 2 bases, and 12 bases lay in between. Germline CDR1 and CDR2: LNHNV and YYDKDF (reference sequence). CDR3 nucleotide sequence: TGTGCCACCAGCAGAGATATACGGGACAACACAGATACGCAGTATTTT. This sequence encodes CATSRDIRDNTDTQYF.

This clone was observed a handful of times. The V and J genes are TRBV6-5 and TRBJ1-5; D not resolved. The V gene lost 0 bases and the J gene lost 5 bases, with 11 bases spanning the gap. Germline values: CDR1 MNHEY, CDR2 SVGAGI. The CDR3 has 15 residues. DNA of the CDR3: TGTGCCAGCAGTTACTCTGGCGAGGGAGATCAGCCCCAGCATTTT. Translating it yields CASSYSGEGDQPQHF.

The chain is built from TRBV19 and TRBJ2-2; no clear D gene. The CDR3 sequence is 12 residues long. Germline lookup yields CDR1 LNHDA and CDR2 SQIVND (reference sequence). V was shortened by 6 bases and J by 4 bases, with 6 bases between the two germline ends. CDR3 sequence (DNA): TGTGCCAGTAGGGTCGGCACCGGGGAGCTGTTTTTT. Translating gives CASRVGTGELFF.

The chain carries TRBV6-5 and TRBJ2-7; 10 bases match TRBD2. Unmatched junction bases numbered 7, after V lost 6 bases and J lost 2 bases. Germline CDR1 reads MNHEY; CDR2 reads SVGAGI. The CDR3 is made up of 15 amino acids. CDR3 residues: CASSPWTSGTYEQYF. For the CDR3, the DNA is TGTGCCAGCAGCCCCTGGACTAGCGGCACCTACGAGCAGTACTTC.

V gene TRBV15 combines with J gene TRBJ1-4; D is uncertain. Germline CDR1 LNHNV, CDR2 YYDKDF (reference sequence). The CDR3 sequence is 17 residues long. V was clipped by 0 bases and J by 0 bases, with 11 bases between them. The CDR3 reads CATSRDWAAATNEKLFF. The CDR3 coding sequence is TGTGCCACCAGCAGAGATTGGGCAGCTGCAACTAATGAAAAACTGTTTTTT.

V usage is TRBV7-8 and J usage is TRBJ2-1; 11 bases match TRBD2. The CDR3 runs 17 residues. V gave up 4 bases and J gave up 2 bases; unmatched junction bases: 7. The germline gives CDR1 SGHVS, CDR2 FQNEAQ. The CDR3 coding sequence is TGTGCCAGCAGCTCGAGCCTAGCGGGGGGTCCCTACAATGAGCAGTTCTTC. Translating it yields CASSSSLAGGPYNEQFF.

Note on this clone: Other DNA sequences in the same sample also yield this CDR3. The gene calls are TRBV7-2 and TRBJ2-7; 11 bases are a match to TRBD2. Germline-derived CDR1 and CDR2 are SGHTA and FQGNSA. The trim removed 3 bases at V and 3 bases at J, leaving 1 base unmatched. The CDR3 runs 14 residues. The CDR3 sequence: CASSFGTSGYEQYF. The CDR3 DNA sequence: TGTGCCAGCAGCTTCGGGACTAGCGGCTACGAGCAGTACTTC.

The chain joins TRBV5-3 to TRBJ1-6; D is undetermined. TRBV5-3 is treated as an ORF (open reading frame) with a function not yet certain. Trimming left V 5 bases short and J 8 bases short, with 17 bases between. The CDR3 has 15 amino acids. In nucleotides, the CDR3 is TGTGCCAGAAGGGAGGACCAAGAGAGGGATTCACCCCTCCACTTT. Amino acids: CARREDQERDSPLHF.

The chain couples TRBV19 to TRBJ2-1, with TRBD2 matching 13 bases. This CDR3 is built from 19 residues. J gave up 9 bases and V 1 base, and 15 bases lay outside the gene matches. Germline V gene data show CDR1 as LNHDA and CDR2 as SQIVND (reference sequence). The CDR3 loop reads CASSIGRGRLAGGRGEQFF. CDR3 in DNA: TGTGCCAGTAGTATAGGAAGGGGTCGACTAGCGGGAGGCCGTGGTGAGCAGTTCTTC.

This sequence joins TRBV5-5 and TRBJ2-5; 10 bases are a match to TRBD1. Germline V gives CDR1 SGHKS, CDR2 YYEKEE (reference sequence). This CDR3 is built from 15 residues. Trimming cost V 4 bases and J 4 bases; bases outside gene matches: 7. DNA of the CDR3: TGTGCCAGCAGCCGGACAGGGGGAGGGTTAGAGACCCAGTACTTC. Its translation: CASSRTGGGLETQYF.

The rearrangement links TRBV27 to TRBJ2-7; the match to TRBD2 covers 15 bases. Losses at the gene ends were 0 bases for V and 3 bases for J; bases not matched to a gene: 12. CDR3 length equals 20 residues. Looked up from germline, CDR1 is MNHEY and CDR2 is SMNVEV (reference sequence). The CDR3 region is CASSLSGGLAGGRGLYEQYF. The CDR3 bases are TGTGCCAGCAGTTTATCAGGGGGACTAGCGGGAGGCCGTGGGCTCTACGAGCAGTACTTC.